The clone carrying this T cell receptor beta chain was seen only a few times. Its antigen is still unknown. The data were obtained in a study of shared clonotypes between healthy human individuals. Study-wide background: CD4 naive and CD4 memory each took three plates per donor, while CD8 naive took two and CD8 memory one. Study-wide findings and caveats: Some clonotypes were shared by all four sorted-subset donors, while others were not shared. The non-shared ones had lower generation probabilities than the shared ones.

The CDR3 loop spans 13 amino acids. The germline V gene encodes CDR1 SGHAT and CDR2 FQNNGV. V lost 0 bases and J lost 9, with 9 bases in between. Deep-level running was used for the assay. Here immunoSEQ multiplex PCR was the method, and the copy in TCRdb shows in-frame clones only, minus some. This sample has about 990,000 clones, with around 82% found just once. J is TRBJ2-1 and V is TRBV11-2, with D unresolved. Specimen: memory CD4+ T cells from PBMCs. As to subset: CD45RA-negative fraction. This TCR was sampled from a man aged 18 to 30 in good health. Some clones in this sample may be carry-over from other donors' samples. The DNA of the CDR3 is TGTGCCAGCAGCTTAGATTCCCGGGTTGAGCAGTTCTTC. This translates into CASSLDSRVEQFF.